Below, 27 T cell receptor beta chains from the same sample are listed, as sequenced in a study of T cell repertoires in cytomegalovirus infection. The antigens for these receptors are not known. TCRdb used MiXCR to reprocess the reads, holding one entry per CDR3 protein. Of 650,000 to 900,000 distinct CDR3 sequences in the sample, 25% to 30% were seen once. The source was cultured CD8+ T cells from PBMCs, collected from culture after CMV antigen stimulation. Receptors originate from a human donor in good health (CMV status not recorded). Some clones in this sample may be carry-over from other donors' samples.

The chain joins TRBV12-5 to TRBJ2-3; 8 positions agree with TRBD1. Germline values: CDR1 LGHNT, CDR2 FRNRAP. J was trimmed by 4 bases and V by 3 bases; bases with no gene match: 12. The CDR3 sequence is 17 residues long. CDR3 nucleotide sequence: TGTGCTAGTGGTTTTACCCGAACAGGGGGTATCGCAGATACGCAGTATTTT. This sequence encodes CASGFTRTGGIADTQYF. The full variable domain, its missing parts supplied by reference TRBV12-5 and TRBJ2-3, is DARVTQTPRHKVTEMGQEVTMRCQPILGHNTVFWYRQTMMQGLELLAYFRNRAPLDDSGMPKDRFSAEMPDATLATLKIQPSEPRDSAVYFCASGFTRTGGIADTQYFGPGTRLTVL.

There are many counts of this clonotype. This rearrangement joins TRBV7-3 to TRBJ1-1; D ambiguous. Trimming removed 3 bases at V and 2 bases at J, with 7 bases between. The V gene's germline CDR1 is SGHTA and CDR2 FQGTGA. The CDR3 consists of 13 residues. This CDR3 is CASSLSDNTEAFF. The CDR3 DNA sequence: TGTGCCAGCAGCTTGTCCGATAACACTGAAGCTTTCTTT. The entire variable domain, with the rest obtained from reference TRBV7-3 and TRBJ1-1, is as follows: GAGVSQTPSNKVTEKGKYVELRCDPISGHTALYWYRQSLGQGPEFLIYFQGTGAADDSGLPNDRFFAVRPEGSVSTLKIQRTERGDSAVYLCASSLSDNTEAFFGQGTRLTVV.

The V call is TRBV28, the J call TRBJ2-3, with a possible D match to TRBD1 (5 bases). Trimming cost V 2 bases and J 10 bases, with 10 bases left between them. The CDR3 sequence is 12 residues long. Per germline, CDR1 MDHEN and CDR2 SYDVKM. Here the CDR3 reads CASSLTETAQYF. CDR3 coding DNA: TGTGCCAGCAGTTTAACCGAGACAGCGCAGTATTTT.

This rearrangement joins TRBV4-3 to TRBJ2-5; 8 bases fit TRBD1. The CDR3 loop spans 15 amino acids. V shed 4 bases, J shed 4 bases, and the junction held 8 bases outside the gene matches. Germline CDR1 is LGHNA and CDR2 is YSLEER. CDR3 nucleotide sequence: TGCGCCAGCAGCCCCTGGGTCACAGGGGGAGAGACCCAGTACTTC. Its protein is CASSPWVTGGETQYF.

This chain connects TRBV10-3 to TRBJ2-3; TRBD2 is a possible D gene (5 bases). Trimming pared 5 bases from V and 1 base from J, leaving 13 bases between. This CDR3 region has 15 residues. CDR1 and CDR2 (germline): ENHRY, SYGVKD. The CDR3, as DNA: TGTGCCATCAGTCCCCTTGAGGGCCGCACAGATACGCAGTATTTT. Encoded protein: CAISPLEGRTDTQYF.

This chain joins TRBV6-2 or TRBV6-3 and TRBJ2-7; 8 bases are shared with TRBD2. The ends lost 2 bases at V and 3 bases at J; junction bases unmatched: 3. This CDR3 is built from 14 residues. Germline V gene sequence: CDR1 MNHEY, CDR2 SVGEGT. The CDR3 is CASSYGSGVYEQYV. CDR3 nucleotide sequence: TGTGCCAGCAGTTACGGTAGCGGGGTCTACGAGCAGTACGTC.

This clonotype appeared a few times. The chain links TRBV15 to TRBJ2-3; possibly TRBD2 for D (5 bases). V was cut by 5 bases and J by 3 bases, with 18 bases left in between. CDR3 length equals 16 residues. In germline, CDR1 is LNHNV, CDR2 YYDKDF (reference sequence). The CDR3 coding sequence is TGTGCCACCAGCGGGGAAACTAGTTCCCTTACAGATACGCAGTATTTT. This encodes CATSGETSSLTDTQYF.

Turning to this clonotype: Relative to the germline gene, one junction end is altered; a read error may explain this. V and J are TRBV6-2 or TRBV6-3 and TRBJ1-1, with D unresolved. Germline lookup yields CDR1 MNHEY and CDR2 SVGEGT. This CDR3 comprises 12 residues. The CDR3 DNA is TGTGCCAGCAGTCCACCTTTGGCTGAGGCTTTCTTT. This sequence encodes CASSPPLAEAFF.

This sequence joins TRBV28 and TRBJ1-3; D gene ambiguous. Germline V gene data show CDR1 as MDHEN and CDR2 as SYDVKM. V gave up 3 bases and J gave up 2 bases, with 8 bases separating them. The CDR3 sequence is 14 residues long. The CDR3 nucleotides are TGTGCCAGCAGTTTCGCACCGCCTGGAAACACCATATATTTT. It translates to CASSFAPPGNTIYF.

This clonotype has more than one count but fewer than ten. This chain uses TRBV27 with TRBJ2-5, with D uncertain. The CDR3 covers 15 residues. CDR1 is MNHEY and CDR2 is SMNVEV in the germline V gene (reference sequence). The V and J ends lost 1 base and 0 bases respectively, with 9 bases between them. CDR3 coding DNA: TGTGCCAGCAGTTTATTTCCGGCTTACCAAGAGACCCAGTACTTC. Translated, it gives CASSLFPAYQETQYF.

This clonotype was counted only a few times. The chain has TRBV5-1 and TRBJ2-3; TRBD2 aligns across 13 bases. Trimming removed 5 bases from V and 2 bases from J; junction bases left unmatched: 8. The CDR3 is made up of 17 amino acids. CDR1 is SGHRS and CDR2 is YFSETQ in the germline V gene. CDR3 protein: CASRPGLAGRDTDTQYF. In nucleotides, the CDR3 is TGCGCCAGCAGGCCGGGACTAGCGGGGCGAGACACAGATACGCAGTATTTT.

Only a few counts were recorded for this clonotype. At one boundary the junction diverges from the germline segment, which might be a read error. The V and J genes are TRBV28 and TRBJ2-7; 9 bases map to TRBD1. CDR1 and CDR2 (germline): MDHEN, SYDVKM. The CDR3 is 15 residues long. This chain's CDR3 is CASSIWGTGLYEQYF. The CDR3 nucleotides are TGTGCCAGCAGTATATGGGGGACAGGGCTTTACGAGCAGTACTTC.

J is TRBJ2-1 and V is TRBV6-1, with D perhaps being TRBD1 or TRBD2 (5 bases each). CDR1 is MNHNS and CDR2 is SASEGT in the germline V gene. V was pared by 6 bases and J by 3 bases, with 12 bases between. The CDR3 sequence is 14 residues long. The DNA for the CDR3 is TGTGCCAGCAGAACCGGGACGATCTACAATGAGCAGTTCTTC. This encodes CASRTGTIYNEQFF.

This clonotype was seen only a few times. The chain recombines TRBV6-2 or TRBV6-3 with TRBJ2-7; D ambiguous. Deletions cut 4 bases from V and 3 bases from J, with 13 bases between. Germline V lookup: CDR1 MNHEY, CDR2 SVGEGT. This CDR3 is 14 amino acids long. The CDR3 region has the DNA TGTGCCAGCAGTTCGGATGGAACCGTCTACGAGCAGTACGTC. Residues: CASSSDGTVYEQYV.

The rearrangement links TRBV27 to TRBJ2-4; possibly TRBD1 or TRBD2 for D (6 bases each). The V and J ends lost 0 bases and 6 bases respectively, with 12 bases between them. This CDR3 comprises 15 residues. CDR1 is MNHEY and CDR2 is SMNVEV in the germline V gene (reference sequence). CDR3 region: CASSLSGGEGNIQYF. DNA of the CDR3: TGTGCCAGCAGTTTATCCGGGGGCGAAGGAAACATTCAGTACTTC.

This clonotype was observed a handful of times. This chain connects TRBV5-4 to TRBJ1-6; D gene uncertain. V was clipped by 3 bases and J by 9 bases, with 19 bases between them. Germline loops: CDR1 SGHNT, CDR2 YYREEE (reference sequence). The CDR3 is made up of 16 amino acids. The CDR3 DNA reads TGTGCCAGCAGCTCACCCGGACGGGAACTAGGTTCACCCCTCCACTTT. Residues: CASSSPGRELGSPLHF. Looking up the rest from reference TRBV5-4 and TRBJ1-6 gives the full variable domain: ETGVTQSPTHLIKTRGQQVTLRCSSQSGHNTVSWYQQALGQGPQFIFQYYREEENGRGNFPPRFSGLQFPNYSSELNVNALELDDSALYLCASSSPGRELGSPLHFGNGTRLTVT.

There are a few counts of this clonotype. The chain uses TRBV27 and TRBJ1-6, with D tentatively TRBD1 (6 bases). V lost 4 bases and J 8 bases, leaving 24 bases between the germline ends. CDR1 and CDR2 (germline): MNHEY, SMNVEV (reference sequence). The length of the CDR3 is 18 residues. CDR3 residues: CASSSNTLSGGWDSPLHF. The CDR3 DNA is TGTGCCAGCAGTTCGAATACCCTCAGCGGGGGCTGGGATTCACCCCTCCACTTT.

The chain carries TRBV27 and TRBJ1-1, with D maybe TRBD1 (5 bases). Trimming took 8 bases from V and 5 from J, leaving 15 bases between them. CDR1 is MNHEY, CDR2 SMNVEV, per germline (reference sequence). This CDR3 comprises 13 residues. The DNA for the CDR3 is TGTGCCAGCTTCGGACGGGGGTGGACTGAAGCTTTCTTT. It yields the protein CASFGRGWTEAFF.

This clonotype has ten or more counts. The V and J genes are TRBV7-6 and TRBJ2-7; no definite D call. The CDR3 spans 13 residues. V was trimmed by 0 bases and J by 1 base, leaving 4 bases between them. Germline CDR1 and CDR2: SGHVS and FNYEAQ. Here the CDR3 reads CASSLAGSYEQYF. CDR3 nucleotides: TGTGCCAGCAGCTTAGCGGGGTCCTACGAGCAGTACTTC. The full variable domain, with the rest looked up from reference TRBV7-6 and TRBJ2-7, is GAGVSQSPRYKVTKRGQDVALRCDPISGHVSLYWYRQALGQGPEFLTYFNYEAQQDKSGLPNDRFSAERPEGSISTLTIQRTEQRDSAMYRCASSLAGSYEQYFGPGTRLTVT.

The chain is built from TRBV7-9 and TRBJ1-6, with a possible D match to TRBD1 (6 bases). Per germline, CDR1 SEHNR and CDR2 FQNEAQ (reference sequence). V shed 0 bases and J shed 4 bases, with 19 bases lying between them. CDR3 length equals 19 residues. The CDR3 reads CASSLAGMTGGFYNSPLHF. The CDR3 DNA follows: TGTGCCAGCAGCTTAGCCGGCATGACAGGCGGCTTTTATAATTCACCCCTCCACTTT.

CDR3 DNA: TGTGCCAGCAGCCAGGACAGCTCGGGCTCACCCCTCCACTTT. Translated: CASSQDSSGSPLHF. The genes are TRBV7-6 and TRBJ1-6; tentatively, D is TRBD1 (6 bases). The CDR3 runs to 14 residues. V was pared by 5 bases and J by 10 bases, with 15 bases between. CDR1 is SGHVS and CDR2 is FNYEAQ in the germline V gene. The entire variable domain, with the rest obtained from reference TRBV7-6 and TRBJ1-6, is as follows: GAGVSQSPRYKVTKRGQDVALRCDPISGHVSLYWYRQALGQGPEFLTYFNYEAQQDKSGLPNDRFSAERPEGSISTLTIQRTEQRDSAMYRCASSQDSSGSPLHFGNGTRLTVT.

The CDR3 DNA follows: TGTGCCAGCAGCCATCCGGGACGGGACAATGAGCAGTTCTTC. The encoded protein is CASSHPGRDNEQFF. The chain couples TRBV7-9 to TRBJ2-1; D assignment may be TRBD1 or TRBD2 (5 bases each). Trimming removed 5 bases from V and 5 bases from J, with 13 bases in between. The germline V gene has CDR1 SEHNR and CDR2 FQNEAQ (reference sequence). The CDR3 sequence is 14 residues long.

This clonotype was recorded many times. V usage is TRBV25-1 and J usage is TRBJ1-1; D is unresolved. CDR3 length: 15 amino acids. The V end lost 2 bases, the J end lost 1 base, and 11 bases lay between the germline ends. The germline V gene has CDR1 MGHDK and CDR2 SYGVNS. CDR3 DNA sequence: TGTGCCAGCAGTGAACTTTCAGGCCAGAACACTGAAGCTTTCTTT. It codes for CASSELSGQNTEAFF. The variable domain in full, with the rest retrieved from reference TRBV25-1 and TRBJ1-1, is EADIYQTPRYLVIGTGKKITLECSQTMGHDKMYWYQQDPGMELHLIHYSYGVNSTEKGDLSSESTVSRIRTEHFPLTLESARPSHTSQYLCASSELSGQNTEAFFGQGTRLTVV.

The chain employs TRBV19 and TRBJ2-7; D is uncertain. Trimming took 1 base from V and 3 from J, leaving 10 bases between them. Germline V lookup: CDR1 LNHDA, CDR2 SQIVND (reference sequence). The CDR3 totals 14 residues. The DNA of the CDR3 is TGTGCCAGTAGTATAGCCTCCAGCTTCTACGAGCAGTACTTC. Its protein product is CASSIASSFYEQYF.

The V call is TRBV19, the J call TRBJ1-1; D remains ambiguous. Germline-derived CDR1 and CDR2 are LNHDA and SQIVND (reference sequence). The CDR3 extends over 15 amino acids. Trimming took off 7 bases at V and 2 bases at J, with 17 bases between the two ends. The CDR3 bases are TGTGCCAGTACCCCTCTAAAGGTGGGTAACACTGAAGCTTTCTTT. It translates to CASTPLKVGNTEAFF.

The chain carries TRBV12-3 or TRBV12-4 and TRBJ1-3; D might be TRBD1 (5 bases). This CDR3 region has 16 residues. The V and J ends lost 0 bases and 0 bases respectively, with 9 bases between them. The CDR3 region is CASSLAGLRSGNTIYF. DNA for the CDR3: TGTGCCAGCAGTTTAGCGGGGCTCCGCTCTGGAAACACCATATATTTT.

The J gene is TRBJ2-7, the V gene TRBV20-1, with D perhaps matching TRBD1 (6 bases). The germline gives CDR1 DFQATT, CDR2 SNEGSKA (reference sequence). The ends were cut back, 0 bases at V and 3 bases at J, with 15 bases in the middle. The CDR3 extends over 15 amino acids. CDR3 in amino acids: CSARDLRGSDYEQYV. The CDR3 DNA reads as TGCAGTGCTAGAGATCTGAGGGGGTCGGACTACGAGCAGTACGTC.